This T cell receptor beta chain was sequenced for a study of blood T cell repertoires in COVID-19 (dated by TCRdb to 2019 to 2021). At the level of the whole study: The collaborator samples originated in the United States, Italy and Spain and spanned the acute and convalescent phases of COVID-19. The material from the prospective study consisted of cDNA or gDNA derived from T cells, B-cell-depleted T cells, or PBMCs. Subjects who had been exposed to COVID-19, were actively infected with it, or had recovered from it provided the deeply sampled blood TCRbeta repertoires that made up the dataset. The repertoires were made available in a free public database intended to serve as a resource for research on the immune response to SARS-CoV-2. The samples were drawn from the first 160 participants of the ongoing ImmuneRACE study and from 1,254 subjects provided by 6 global collaborators. Nearly every sample came with metadata listing a de-identified subject ID, COVID-19 status, age in years and sex. Where HLA class I and class II types were available, the types were taken from metadata supplied by the sample provider, not from assay-based typing.

TCRbeta CDR3 regions were amplified from genomic DNA using the immunoSEQ Assay, a bias-controlled multiplex PCR. In the source study's methods: Within the assay, amplification of reference gene primers was used to estimate how many nucleated cells each sample contained. To quantify the absolute abundance of each unique TCRbeta CDR3 rearrangement, sequence reads were collapsed and filtered. Productive Simpson clonality was computed per sample as the square root of Simpson's diversity index over productive rearrangements. TCRdb holds this immuneACCESS table with in-frame rearrangements only. Some clones are missing; in checked studies, unresolved V genes explain under half, and the rest has no known cause. That table supplies the V and J calls and clone size; D and trimming were determined from the DNA. This sample comprises 250,000 to 350,000 clones, 80% to 95% of them detected only once. The ten largest clones take up around 1.1% of the sample.

From the germline V gene (reference sequence), CDR1 is SGHNT and CDR2 is YYREEE. After removal of 5 bases from V and 3 bases from J, the junction retains 1 base not matched to a gene. Including cysteine and phenylalanine, the CDR3 has 14 amino acids. The only DNA kept is the CDR3, 42 bases in frame from the first base. Participants in the prospective study were aged 18 to 89 years, lived in some 24 United States geographic areas, and enrolled through a virtual design. Cohort assignment in the prospective study relied on participant-reported clinical history from a screening survey and a study questionnaire. Recovered participants in ImmuneRACE Cohort 3 were defined by two consecutive negative NP/OP PCR tests, clearance by a healthcare professional, or resolution of symptoms. Each participant in the prospective study had whole blood, serum and a nasopharyngeal or oropharyngeal swab collected by mobile phlebotomists. Participants in the prospective study had the option to provide additional blood draws and questionnaires over a 2-month period. Prospective study blood samples were shipped either frozen or at room temperature before DNA extraction.

Study-wide conclusions, independent of this receptor: The quantity of clinical and demographic metadata differed by source and by participant and was supplied without curation.

Comment on this clone: This receptor's antigen is unknown. Base qualities were left out, and no much larger clone turns up one base away.

Sequenced sample: PBMCs or T cells enriched from blood (not recorded which). The sequence came from a woman under 40 who had recovered from COVID-19. The rearrangement combines TRBV5-4 with TRBJ2-1; TRBD2 matches 11 bases in the middle. CDR3 reads: CASSGTSGYNEQFF. The base sequence is TGTGCCAGCAGTGGGACTAGCGGCTACAATGAGCAGTTCTTC.